The rows below give T cell receptor beta chains drawn from one sample of a study of T-cell reconstitution after alpha-beta-depleted transplantation in children. TCRdb recomputed calls from the PCR reads with MiXCR, one row per CDR3 protein. The sample carries 400,000 to 550,000 distinct CDR3 sequences, 10% recorded once. Sample: PBMCs, taken before TCRalphabeta/CD19-depleted stem cell transplant. All receptors come from a child aged 2-15 years with inherited bone marrow failure, due to receive a stem cell transplant. Both conserved end residues are part of each CDR3. D genes are given only for firm matches. Clone size, where shown, is once, few, many, or a class for clones that have expanded.

TRBV30	NA	TRBD1	13	TRBJ1-1	CAWSVLRGSEAFF	TGTGCCTGGAGTGTTCTCAGGGGGTCTGAAGCTTTCTTT
TRBV7-7	few	NA	13	TRBJ1-2	CASSYDRAWGYTF	TGTGCCAGCAGCTACGACCGGGCTTGGGGCTACACCTTC
TRBV20-1	NA	NA	12	TRBJ2-7	CSAGYLEYEQYF	TGCAGTGCTGGGTATCTAGAATACGAGCAGTACTTC
TRBV5-1	many	NA	13	TRBJ1-2	CASSYDVTGGYTF	TGCGCCAGCAGCTATGACGTGACGGGTGGCTACACCTTC
TRBV20-1	many	NA	11	TRBJ2-3	CSASRTDTQYF	TGCAGTGCTTCCCGCACAGATACGCAGTATTTT
TRBV4-1	NA	TRBD1	13	TRBJ2-3	CASGQGQADTQYF	TGCGCCAGCGGACAGGGGCAGGCAGATACGCAGTATTTT
TRBV5-5	few	TRBD2	15	TRBJ2-2	CASSFGGSRAGELFF	TGTGCCAGCAGCTTTGGCGGGAGTAGAGCCGGGGAGCTGTTTTTT
TRBV5-5	many	NA	14	TRBJ2-5	CASSSLMGRETQYF	TGTGCCAGCAGCTCTCTAATGGGTCGCGAGACCCAGTACTTC
TRBV18	many	NA	16	TRBJ2-7	CASSPAGSGMIGEQYF	TGTGCCAGCTCACCGGCAGGGTCGGGTATGATAGGCGAGCAGTACTTC
TRBV7-6	NA	NA	14	TRBJ2-5	CASNPTTGQETQYF	TGTGCCAGCAACCCCACGACAGGCCAAGAGACCCAGTACTTC
TRBV4-1	many	NA	13	TRBJ2-5	CASSQVYEETQYF	TGCGCCAGCAGCCAAGTCTATGAGGAGACCCAGTACTTC
TRBV5-4	NA	NA	15	TRBJ2-3	CASSLNPSHGDTQYF	TGTGCCAGCAGCTTGAACCCTAGCCATGGAGATACGCAGTATTTT
TRBV20-1	many	TRBD1	14	TRBJ1-5	CSATGDRDNQPQHF	TGCAGTGCTACCGGGGACAGGGACAATCAGCCCCAGCATTTT
TRBV29-1	many	NA	12	TRBJ2-1	CSGTRTNNEQFF	TGCAGCGGTACTAGGACGAACAATGAGCAGTTCTTC
TRBV2	many	NA	14	TRBJ1-1	CASSGVILASEAFF	TGTGCCAGCAGTGGGGTCATTCTAGCCTCTGAAGCTTTCTTT
TRBV7-2	many	NA	12	TRBJ1-3	CASSFYGNTIYF	TGTGCCAGCAGCTTTTATGGAAACACCATATATTTT
TRBV24-1	many	NA	13	TRBJ2-7	CATSDSRPGHLYF	TGTGCCACCAGTGATTCAAGACCGGGACATTTGTACTTC
TRBV20-1	many	NA	11	TRBJ2-3	CSARSGNTQYF	TGCAGTGCTAGATCTGGTAATACGCAGTATTTT
TRBV7-2	many	TRBD2	15	TRBJ2-7	CASSLVGGRSYEQYF	TGTGCCAGCAGCTTAGTTGGCGGGAGGTCCTACGAGCAGTACTTC
TRBV6-1	few	TRBD2	13	TRBJ2-7	CASRVAGPYEQYF	TGTGCCAGCAGGGTAGCGGGGCCCTACGAGCAGTACTTC
TRBV28	NA	NA	12	TRBJ2-1	CASGWRTNEQFF	TGTGCCAGCGGGTGGCGGACCAATGAGCAGTTCTTC
TRBV15	NA	NA	12	TRBJ1-4	CATSRARGRLFF	TGTGCCACCAGCAGAGCCCGGGGACGACTGTTTTTT
TRBV28	many	NA	15	TRBJ2-3	CASSLGSVGTDTQYF	TGTGCCAGCAGTTTGGGTAGCGTGGGCACAGATACGCAGTATTTT